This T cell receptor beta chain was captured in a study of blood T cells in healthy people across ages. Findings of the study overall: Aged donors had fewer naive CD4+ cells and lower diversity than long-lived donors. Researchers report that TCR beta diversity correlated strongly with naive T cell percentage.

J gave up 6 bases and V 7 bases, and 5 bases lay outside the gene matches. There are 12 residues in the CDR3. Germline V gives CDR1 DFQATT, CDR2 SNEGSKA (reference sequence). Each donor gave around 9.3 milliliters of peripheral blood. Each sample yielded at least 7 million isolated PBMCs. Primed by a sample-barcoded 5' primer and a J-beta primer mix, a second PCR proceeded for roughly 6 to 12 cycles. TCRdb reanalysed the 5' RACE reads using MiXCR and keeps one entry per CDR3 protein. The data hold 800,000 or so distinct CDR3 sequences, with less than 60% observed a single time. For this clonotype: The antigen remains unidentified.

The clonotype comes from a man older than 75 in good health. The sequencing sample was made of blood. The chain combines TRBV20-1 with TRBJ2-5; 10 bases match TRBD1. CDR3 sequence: CSGDRGIKTQYF. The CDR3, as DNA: TGCAGTGGGGACAGGGGAATAAAGACCCAGTACTTC.